A selection of T cell receptor beta chains follows, all from one sample in a study of blood T cell repertoires in COVID-19. The assay was immunoSEQ multiplex PCR, and TCRdb's table has in-frame clones only and misses some. The sample contains around 9,700 clones, roughly 87% of which appear only once. The specimen sequenced was peripheral blood. All receptors derive from a man between 25 and 39 years old with active or convalescent COVID-19. Both conserved end residues are part of each CDR3. Not every row has a clone size; where given, it reads once, few, many or a size class.

clone_size	v_call	j_call	cdr3_aa
.	TRBV6-1	TRBJ1-1	CASSEDEYENEAFF
.	TRBV6-4	TRBJ2-7	CASSEGHSYEQYF
.	TRBV19	TRBJ2-7	CASSKDSAEQYF
.	TRBV12-3/TRBV12-4	TRBJ1-4	CASSFGRPEKLFF
.	TRBV3-1/TRBV3-2	TRBJ1-2	CASSQDGAASFNYGYTF
.	TRBV7-8	TRBJ1-4	CASTSGEWEKLFF
.	TRBV5-4	TRBJ1-1	CASSLGLMNTEAFF
once	TRBV9	TRBJ2-1	CASSASGEYYNEQFF
few	TRBV5-1	TRBJ1-2	CASSLSGRAVLGYTF
.	TRBV2	TRBJ1-6	CASGQGTASPLHF
once	TRBV19	TRBJ1-5	CASSMGQGLYSNQPQHF
.	TRBV7-2	TRBJ2-7	CASSRSFEQYF
.	TRBV10-2	TRBJ1-1	CASSSDRTQAFF
.	TRBV6-4	TRBJ1-2	CASSAFSGQGIGYTF
.	TRBV24-1	TRBJ1-5	CATSDKGTGNQPQHF
.	TRBV4-1	TRBJ2-7	CASSLAGTGVYEQYF
.	TRBV15	TRBJ1-4	CATSRERQENEKLFF
.	TRBV10-3	TRBJ1-3	CAISGQGGLSGNTIYF
.	TRBV5-1	TRBJ1-1	CASSLPGTSNTEAFF
.	TRBV7-6	TRBJ2-2	CASSPPGGYPNTGELFF
.	TRBV5-1	TRBJ2-5	CASAGSIRETQYF
.	TRBV4-2	TRBJ2-5	CASSQGPPVLADETQYF
.	TRBV7-9	TRBJ1-1	CASSPGQVNTEAFF